Shown below are 28 T cell receptor beta chains from a single sample sequenced in a study of beta chain features in type 1 diabetes. The study's findings and limits: In all four CD4+ subsets, TCRB CDR3 length was significantly, moderately reduced in type 1 diabetes.

Reverse transcription of all isolated RNA meant that expressed TCRB transcripts were sequenced. Assay: immunoSEQ multiplex PCR; the TCRdb copy retains only in-frame clones and omits some. Found here are 95,000 to 150,000 clones, roughly 17% of them singletons; the top ten hold roughly 2.6%. Their target antigens are unknown. Input material: central memory CD4+ T cells from blood. The source is a young man with type 1 diabetes.

By its share, this clone is medium-sized (0.01 to 0.1%). The J gene is TRBJ2-1, the V gene TRBV19; no clear D. The CDR3 totals 13 residues. Germline V gene lookup returns CDR1 LNHDA and CDR2 SQIVND (reference sequence). The V and J ends lost 7 bases and 4 bases respectively, with 11 bases between them. The CDR3 sequence: CASKGIRYNEQFF. DNA of the CDR3: TGTGCCAGTAAAGGGATACGGTACAATGAGCAGTTCTTC.

This clone was found a few times. The CDR3 spells CASSQSPVAKNIQYF. In DNA form, the CDR3 reads TGCGCCAGCAGCCAATCCCCGGTTGCCAAAAACATTCAGTACTTC. The rearrangement uses TRBV4-1 and TRBJ2-4; D remains unclear. Germline CDR1 reads MGHRA; CDR2 reads YSYEKL. V lost 2 bases and J 1 base, leaving 9 bases between the germline ends. The CDR3 is 15 residues long.

This clone was observed a single time. The chain is built from TRBV7-2 and TRBJ2-5; D ambiguous. Trimming pared 5 bases from V and 5 bases from J, leaving 12 bases between. This CDR3 has 13 residues. The germline V gene encodes CDR1 SGHTA and CDR2 FQGNSA. Written as DNA, the CDR3 is TGTGCCAGCAGCCCTTCTAACCGGGAGACCCAGTACTTC. The encoded protein is CASSPSNRETQYF.

This clone has a handful of counts. This sequence joins TRBV27 and TRBJ1-6, with 7 bases aligning to TRBD1. This CDR3 contains 13 residues. Germline assignment: CDR1 MNHEY and CDR2 SMNVEV (reference sequence). V was clipped by 7 bases and J by 10 bases; unmatched bases: 7. The CDR3 sequence: CASTPTGHSPLHF. In DNA form, the CDR3 reads TGTGCCAGCACTCCGACAGGGCACTCACCCCTCCACTTT.

Here the CDR3 reads CASSVSTDGEVTQYF. In nucleotides, the CDR3 is TGTGCCAGCAGCGTTTCGACTGACGGGGAGGTGACCCAGTACTTC. J is TRBJ2-5 and V is TRBV9; D might be TRBD2 (6 bases). Germline V gene data show CDR1 as SGDLS and CDR2 as YYNGEE. Deletions cut 2 bases from V and 7 bases from J, with 18 bases between. The CDR3 contains 15 residues.

The V and J genes are TRBV27 and TRBJ2-7; 9 positions agree with TRBD2. The ends lost 4 bases at V and 3 bases at J; junction bases unmatched: 7. Germline V CDR1 and CDR2: MNHEY, SMNVEV (reference sequence). This CDR3 is built from 15 residues. CDR3 nucleotide sequence: TGTGCCAGCAGTTCGACGGGACTAGCCAGCTACGAGCAGTACTTC. Translation: CASSSTGLASYEQYF.

The J gene is TRBJ2-1, the V gene TRBV19; the D call may be TRBD1 or TRBD2 (6 bases each). The germline V and J ends were trimmed by 10 bases and 8 bases, with 24 bases remaining between them. There are 15 residues in the CDR3. Germline V gives CDR1 LNHDA, CDR2 SQIVND (reference sequence). The CDR3 bases are TGTGCCACTAAAATAAGGGGGGCTCCATCGGATGAGCAGTTCTTC. This gives the protein CATKIRGAPSDEQFF.

This clone was seen a few times. This chain links TRBV9 with TRBJ2-5; D is unresolved. V was shortened by 0 bases and J by 1 base, with 10 bases between the two germline ends. CDR1 SGDLS and CDR2 YYNGEE come from the germline V gene. This CDR3 is 15 amino acids long. DNA for the CDR3: TGTGCCAGCAGCGTAGGAGTGGAAACCCAAGAGACCCAGTACTTC. This translates into CASSVGVETQETQYF. Full variable domain (missing parts from reference TRBV9 and TRBJ2-5): DSGVTQTPKHLITATGQRVTLRCSPRSGDLSVYWYQQSLDQGLQFLIQYYNGEERAKGNILERFSAQQFPDLHSELNLSSLELGDSALYFCASSVGVETQETQYFGPGTRLLVL.

The chain links TRBV9 to TRBJ2-3, with 11 nucleotides matching TRBD2. Germline CDR1 is SGDLS and CDR2 is YYNGEE. J gave up 5 bases and V 0 bases, and 5 bases lay outside the gene matches. The CDR3 has 16 residues. The CDR3 here is CASSVGASGGLDTQYF. The CDR3 DNA reads as TGTGCCAGCAGCGTAGGGGCTAGCGGGGGGTTAGATACGCAGTATTTT.

Only a few counts were recorded for this clone. The CDR3 bases are TGTGCCAGCAGCCGAGGGGGGACAGATACGCAGTATTTT. Amino acids: CASSRGGTDTQYF. The chain links TRBV7-9 to TRBJ2-3, with D perhaps given as TRBD1 or TRBD2 (6 bases each). This CDR3 comprises 13 residues. V gave up 5 bases and J gave up 3 bases, with 9 bases separating them. Germline V gene sequence: CDR1 SEHNR, CDR2 FQNEAQ (reference sequence).

This clone was seen a handful of times. The chain employs TRBV7-9 and TRBJ2-5, with 7 bases that match TRBD2. The ends lost 6 bases at V and 3 bases at J; junction bases unmatched: 10. Per germline, CDR1 SEHNR and CDR2 FQNEAQ (reference sequence). The CDR3 sequence is 15 residues long. The CDR3 DNA is TGTGCCAGCAGAAGAGTAGGACGGGAGGAAGAGACCCAGTACTTC. Encoded protein: CASRRVGREEETQYF. Based on the CDR3 plus reference TRBV7-9 and TRBJ2-5, the full variable domain is DTGVSQNPRHKITKRGQNVTFRCDPISEHNRLYWYRQTLGQGPEFLTYFQNEAQLEKSRLLSDRFSAERPKGSFSTLEIQRTEQGDSAMYLCASRRVGREEETQYFGPGTRLLVL.

As DNA, the CDR3 is TGCAGCGTTGACCTGGGGAATGGCAATCAGCCCCAGCATTTT. It codes for CSVDLGNGNQPQHF. The V gene is TRBV29-1, the J gene TRBJ1-5; D ambiguous. From germline, CDR1 is SQVTM and CDR2 ANQGSEA. Trimming shortened V by 3 bases and J by 2 bases, and 11 bases separated the two germline ends. The CDR3 covers 14 residues.

This chain joins TRBV4-1 and TRBJ2-5; 10 nucleotides line up with TRBD2. After removal of 0 bases from V and 3 bases from J, the junction contained 4 bases not matched to a gene. CDR1 is MGHRA and CDR2 is YSYEKL in the germline V gene. CDR3 length: 16 residues. CDR3 coding DNA: TGCGCCAGCAGCCAAGAGGGAACTAGCGGGGAAGAGACCCAGTACTTC. It is translated as CASSQEGTSGEETQYF.

The genes are TRBV7-2 and TRBJ2-7; 9 nucleotides line up with TRBD1. CDR3 length equals 14 residues. Germline CDR1 and CDR2: SGHTA and FQGNSA. With V trimmed by 4 bases and J by 6 bases, 7 bases remained unmatched. The DNA for the CDR3 is TGTGCCAGCAGCTACCAGGGACAGGGAACCGAGCAGTACTTC. Its protein is CASSYQGQGTEQYF. Combining the CDR3 with reference TRBV7-2 and TRBJ2-7 gives the whole variable domain GAGVSQSPSNKVTEKGKDVELRCDPISGHTALYWYRQSLGQGLEFLIYFQGNSAPDKSGLPSDRFSAERTGGSVSTLTIQRTQQEDSAVYLCASSYQGQGTEQYFGPGTRLTVT.

This clone was seen at least ten times. The rearrangement uses TRBV7-2 and TRBJ2-3; TRBD2 matches at 12 bases. The germline gives CDR1 SGHTA, CDR2 FQGNSA. This CDR3 is 17 amino acids long. The J segment lost 9 bases and the V segment lost 5 bases, leaving 15 bases of the junction unmatched. The CDR3: CASSLRAASGRVPTQYF. The CDR3 region has the DNA TGTGCCAGCAGCCTCCGGGCGGCTAGCGGGAGGGTTCCCACGCAGTATTTT.

This sequence joins TRBV4-1 and TRBJ2-7, with D possibly being TRBD1 or TRBD2 (5 bases each). The germline V and J ends were trimmed by 0 bases and 7 bases, with 16 bases remaining between them. Germline values: CDR1 MGHRA, CDR2 YSYEKL. The CDR3 is 15 amino acids. In DNA form, the CDR3 reads TGCGCCAGCAGCCAAGAGTGGGACGGAGGCAGGGAGCAGTACTTC. Encoded protein: CASSQEWDGGREQYF.

This clone turned up a few times. The chain joins TRBV11-3 to TRBJ2-5; unclear D gene. V was trimmed by 1 base and J by 1 base, leaving 4 bases between them. Germline V gene sequence: CDR1 SGHNT, CDR2 YENEEA. This CDR3 has 13 amino acids. CDR3 sequence: CASSLGGQETQYF. CDR3 nucleotide sequence: TGTGCCAGCAGCTTAGGAGGCCAAGAGACCCAGTACTTC. Full variable domain (missing parts from reference TRBV11-3 and TRBJ2-5): EAGVVQSPRYKIIEKKQPVAFWCNPISGHNTLYWYLQNLGQGPELLIRYENEEAVDDSQLPKDRFSAERLKGVDSTLKIQPAELGDSAVYLCASSLGGQETQYFGPGTRLLVL.

This clone was counted a few times. The J gene is TRBJ1-2, the V gene TRBV19, with TRBD1 identical over 7 bases. V shed 5 bases, J shed 8 bases, and the junction held 11 bases outside the gene matches. The germline CDR1 and CDR2 sequences are LNHDA and SQIVND (reference sequence). The CDR3 runs 14 residues. The CDR3 DNA follows: TGTGCCAGTAGTGGACAGGTTGGAAACGGAGGCTACACCTTC. Encoded protein: CASSGQVGNGGYTF.

In its sample, this clone was seen many times. The chain uses TRBV6-4 and TRBJ2-3, with 9 bases identical to TRBD1. The germline gives CDR1 MRHNA, CDR2 SNTAGT. This CDR3 has 15 residues. With 3 bases clipped from V and 3 bases from J, the junction kept 4 bases outside the gene matches. CDR3: CASSDGQGNTDTQYF. The CDR3 DNA reads TGTGCCAGCAGTGATGGACAGGGGAATACAGATACGCAGTATTTT.

This CDR3 reads CASSLDRASEETQYF. The CDR3 nucleotides are TGTGCCAGCAGCTTAGATCGGGCTAGCGAAGAGACCCAGTACTTC. The chain has TRBV7-2 and TRBJ2-5, with a weak D call TRBD2 (6 bases). The CDR3 is 15 amino acids. Deletions cut 1 base from V and 3 bases from J, with 12 bases between. CDR1 and CDR2 from the germline V gene are SGHTA and FQGNSA. The whole variable domain, remainder taken from reference TRBV7-2 and TRBJ2-5, is GAGVSQSPSNKVTEKGKDVELRCDPISGHTALYWYRQSLGQGLEFLIYFQGNSAPDKSGLPSDRFSAERTGGSVSTLTIQRTQQEDSAVYLCASSLDRASEETQYFGPGTRLLVL.

This clone showed up just a few times. This chain connects TRBV10-3 to TRBJ2-7, with 11 bases identical to TRBD1. V dropped 5 bases and J dropped 4; count of bases not matched to a gene: 4. The CDR3 extends over 14 amino acids. CDR1 is ENHRY and CDR2 is SYGVKD in the germline V gene. The CDR3 DNA follows: TGTGCCATCAGTTTTGGACAGGGGGCGTACGAGCAGTACTTC. Amino acids: CAISFGQGAYEQYF.

This chain connects TRBV19 to TRBJ2-3, with 15 bases fitting TRBD2. Germline trimming cut 3 bases from V and 5 bases from J; bases unmatched to any gene: 3. CDR3 size: 16 residues. In germline, CDR1 is LNHDA, CDR2 SQIVND (reference sequence). Written as DNA, the CDR3 is TGTGCCAGTAGTATCGGACTAGCGGGAGGGGGAGATACGCAGTATTTT. Its protein product is CASSIGLAGGGDTQYF.

This chain uses TRBV4-2 with TRBJ1-1; TRBD1 is a possible D gene (6 bases). The CDR3 has 16 amino acids. Deletions cut 1 base from V and 5 bases from J, with 17 bases between. CDR1 is LGHNA, CDR2 YNFKEQ, per germline. The CDR3 region has the DNA TGTGCCAGCAGCCAAGCAACAGGGCCGGCCGGAACTGAAGCTTTCTTT. Translating gives CASSQATGPAGTEAFF.

This clone was counted only a few times. The CDR3 nucleotides are TGCGCCAGCAGCCAAAGGGGGGGCCAACAGGTACGGCAGTTCTTC. This codes for CASSQRGGQQVRQFF. V usage is TRBV4-3 and J usage is TRBJ2-1; tentative D call: TRBD2 (7 bases). The CDR3 is 15 amino acids. Germline V CDR1 and CDR2: LGHNA, YSLEER. The ends were cut back, 2 bases at V and 12 bases at J, with 20 bases in the middle.

Regarding this clone: A junction boundary mismatches the germline segment, possibly from a read error. The chain joins TRBV2 to TRBJ1-3; D call uncertain. CDR3 length: 11 amino acids. The germline gives CDR1 SNHLY, CDR2 FYNNEI. The CDR3 coding sequence is TGTGCCAGCAGTGAAGTGAATCCCGTCCGTTTT. It translates to CASSEVNPVRF.

This clone was recorded a few times. This chain uses TRBV21-1 with TRBJ2-5; the table's D call, TRBD1, was not checked against the DNA. TRBV21-1 is labeled a pseudogene. This CDR3 has 13 residues. The CDR3, as DNA: TGTGCCAGCATGCCCAGGGATGGGGAGACCCAGTACTTC. This translates into CASMPRDGETQYF.

On this clone: Within the sample, other DNA sequences also encode this same CDR3. CDR3 in DNA: TGTGCCACCAGCAGGGACAGGGGCCAAGAGACCCAGTACTTC. Translation gives CATSRDRGQETQYF. This chain links TRBV15 with TRBJ2-5; 9 nucleotides match TRBD1. V lost 3 bases to trimming and J lost 1 base; unmatched junction nucleotides: 0. Looked up from germline, CDR1 is LNHNV and CDR2 is YYDKDF (reference sequence). CDR3 length equals 14 residues.

This chain joins TRBV7-2 and TRBJ2-5; D is ambiguous. Germline lookup yields CDR1 SGHTA and CDR2 FQGNSA. V lost 3 bases to trimming and J lost 1 base, with 6 bases between them. The CDR3 is 13 amino acids. The CDR3 DNA reads as TGTGCCAGCAGCTTTAACGTCCAAGAGACCCAGTACTTC. It codes for CASSFNVQETQYF.